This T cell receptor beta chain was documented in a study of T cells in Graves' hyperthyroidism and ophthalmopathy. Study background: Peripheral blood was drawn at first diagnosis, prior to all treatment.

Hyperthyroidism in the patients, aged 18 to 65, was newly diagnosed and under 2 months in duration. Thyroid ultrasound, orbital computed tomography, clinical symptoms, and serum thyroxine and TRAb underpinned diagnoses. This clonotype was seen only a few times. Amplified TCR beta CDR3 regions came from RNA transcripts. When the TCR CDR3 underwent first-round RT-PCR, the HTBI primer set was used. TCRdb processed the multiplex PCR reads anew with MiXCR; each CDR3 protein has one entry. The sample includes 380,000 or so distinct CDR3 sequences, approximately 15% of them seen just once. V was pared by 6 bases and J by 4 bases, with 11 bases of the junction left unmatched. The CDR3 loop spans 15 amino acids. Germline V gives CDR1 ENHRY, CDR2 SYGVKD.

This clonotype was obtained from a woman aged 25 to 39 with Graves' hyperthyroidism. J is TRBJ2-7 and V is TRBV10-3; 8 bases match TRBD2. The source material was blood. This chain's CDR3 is CAISSEGSGSYEQYF. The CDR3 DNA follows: TGTGCCATCAGCTCCGAGGGGAGCGGGAGTTACGAGCAGTACTTC.